The 5 T cell receptor beta chains presented below share a single source sample, sequenced in a study of blood T cells in healthy people across ages. A second PCR of about 7 to 12 cycles used a sample-barcoded 5' primer and a J-beta primer mix. In TCRdb, the 5' RACE reads were re-called with MiXCR into one record per CDR3 protein. The table has about 1.8 million distinct CDR3 sequences, about 50% seen once; the top ten hold 2.1%. The sample consisted of blood. Receptor source: a woman in her 40s in good health.

This clonotype turned up a few times. The gene calls are TRBV28 and TRBJ2-5; 7 positions match TRBD1. Germline V lookup: CDR1 MDHEN, CDR2 SYDVKM. V lost 4 bases to trimming and J lost 10 bases; unmatched junction nucleotides: 3. The CDR3 sequence is 11 residues long. DNA for the CDR3: TGTGCCAGCAGTTCTCAGGGGGACCAGTACTTC. It codes for CASSSQGDQYF.

This clonotype was seen only a few times. The J gene is TRBJ2-5, the V gene TRBV24-1; weak D call: TRBD2 (5 bases). The CDR3 has 14 residues. V was shortened by 3 bases and J by 5 bases, with 12 bases between the two germline ends. Germline CDR1 KGHDR, CDR2 SFDVKD. The CDR3 DNA follows: TGTGCCACCAGTGATCGTCTAGCCCGCGAGACCCAGTACTTC. It translates to CATSDRLARETQYF.

A few counts support this clonotype. The chain links TRBV5-1 to TRBJ2-3, with D uncertain. The CDR3 has 13 residues. The germline CDR1 and CDR2 sequences are SGHRS and YFSETQ. V was shortened by 0 bases and J by 11 bases, with 13 bases between the two germline ends. CDR3 loop: CASSLDDVAGQYF. CDR3 bases: TGCGCCAGCAGCTTGGACGACGTGGCAGGGCAGTATTTT.

The rearrangement joins TRBV6-5 to TRBJ2-1, with 11 bases aligning to TRBD2. The germline gives CDR1 MNHEY, CDR2 SVGAGI. The CDR3 runs 16 residues. The V and J ends lost 1 base and 5 bases, in that order; junction bases with no gene match: 4. The CDR3 sequence: CASSYYFSGGDNEQFF. CDR3 DNA: TGTGCCAGCAGTTACTACTTTAGCGGGGGGGACAATGAGCAGTTCTTC.

This sequence joins TRBV7-8 and TRBJ1-6, with D maybe TRBD1 (6 bases). CDR1 and CDR2 from the germline V gene are SGHVS and FQNEAQ. Trimming pared 8 bases from V and 8 bases from J, leaving 13 bases between. The CDR3 consists of 13 residues. CDR3 DNA: TGTGCCAGCTCAGGGGTTAGGGATTCACCCCTCCACTTT. Amino acids: CASSGVRDSPLHF.